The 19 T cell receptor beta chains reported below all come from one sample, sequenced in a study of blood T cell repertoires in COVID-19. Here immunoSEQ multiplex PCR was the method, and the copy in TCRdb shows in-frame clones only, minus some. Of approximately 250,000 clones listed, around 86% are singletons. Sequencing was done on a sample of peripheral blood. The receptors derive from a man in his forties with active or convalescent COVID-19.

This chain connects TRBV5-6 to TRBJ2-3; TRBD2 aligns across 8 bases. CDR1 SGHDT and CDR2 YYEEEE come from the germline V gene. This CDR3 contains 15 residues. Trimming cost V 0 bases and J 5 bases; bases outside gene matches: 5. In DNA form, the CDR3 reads TGTGCCAGCAGCTTGGCAGGGGCGGGAGGAGATACGCAGTATTTT. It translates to CASSLAGAGGDTQYF.

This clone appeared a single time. CDR3 sequence reads: CAWSVRDNYGYTF. For the CDR3, the DNA is TGTGCCTGGAGTGTTAGAGATAACTATGGCTACACCTTC. The chain joins TRBV30 to TRBJ1-2, with no clear D. The ends were cut back, 0 bases at V and 1 base at J, with 6 bases in the middle. The CDR3 is 13 amino acids. Germline V CDR1 and CDR2: GTSNPN, SVGIG (reference sequence).

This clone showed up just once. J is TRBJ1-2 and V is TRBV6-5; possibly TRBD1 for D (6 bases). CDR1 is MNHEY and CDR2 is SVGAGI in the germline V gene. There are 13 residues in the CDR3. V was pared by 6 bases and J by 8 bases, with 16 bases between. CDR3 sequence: CASSLTGFWGYTF. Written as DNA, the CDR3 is TGTGCCAGCAGCCTCACAGGGTTCTGGGGCTACACCTTC.

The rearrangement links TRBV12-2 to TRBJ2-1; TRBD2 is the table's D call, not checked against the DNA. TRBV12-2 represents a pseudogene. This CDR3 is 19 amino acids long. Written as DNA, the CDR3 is TGTGCAAGTCGCCCCAGTTACCCTTTTCCGGGACTAGCGGTCAATGAGCAGTTCTTC. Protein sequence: CASRPSYPFPGLAVNEQFF.

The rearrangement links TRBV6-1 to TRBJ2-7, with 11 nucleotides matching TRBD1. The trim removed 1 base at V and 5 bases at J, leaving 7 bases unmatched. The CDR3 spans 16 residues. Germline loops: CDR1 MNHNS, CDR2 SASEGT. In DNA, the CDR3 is TGTGCCAGCAGTGAAGGCCGGGACAGGGGGACCGACGAGCAGTACTTC. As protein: CASSEGRDRGTDEQYF.

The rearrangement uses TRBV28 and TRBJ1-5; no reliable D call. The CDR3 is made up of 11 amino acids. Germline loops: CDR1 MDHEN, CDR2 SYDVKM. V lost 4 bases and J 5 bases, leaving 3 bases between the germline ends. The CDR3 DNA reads TGTGCCAGCAGTTCGTATCAGCCCCAGCATTTT. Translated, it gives CASSSYQPQHF.

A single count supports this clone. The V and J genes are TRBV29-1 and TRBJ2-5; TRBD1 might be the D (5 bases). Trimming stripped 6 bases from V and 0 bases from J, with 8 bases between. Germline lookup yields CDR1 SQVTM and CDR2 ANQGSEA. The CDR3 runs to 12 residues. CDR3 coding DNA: TGCAGCGTATCCAGGGACCAAGAGACCCAGTACTTC. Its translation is CSVSRDQETQYF.

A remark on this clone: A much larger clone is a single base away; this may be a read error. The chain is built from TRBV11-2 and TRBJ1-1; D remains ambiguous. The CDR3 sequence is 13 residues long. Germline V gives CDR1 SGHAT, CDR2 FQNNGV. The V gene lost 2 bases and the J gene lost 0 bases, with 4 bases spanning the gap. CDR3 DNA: TGTGCCAGCAGCTTACAGATGAACACTGAAGCTTTCTTT. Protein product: CASSLQMNTEAFF. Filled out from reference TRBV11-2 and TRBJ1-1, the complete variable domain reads EAGVAQSPRYKIIEKRQSVAFWCNPISGHATLYWYQQILGQGPKLLIQFQNNGVVDDSQLPKDRFSAERLKGVDSTLKIQPAKLEDSAVYLCASSLQMNTEAFFGQGTRLTVV.

Written as DNA, the CDR3 is TGTGCCAGCAGCTTCGGACCAAGCGGGGAAAAACTGTTTTTT. Translation: CASSFGPSGEKLFF. The chain recombines TRBV5-5 with TRBJ1-4; D is ambiguous. This CDR3 comprises 14 residues. V lost 2 bases and J lost 8, with 13 bases in between. Germline CDR1 and CDR2: SGHKS and YYEKEE (reference sequence).

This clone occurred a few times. The CDR3 DNA reads TGTGCCAGCAGCTCCGGGACTAGCGGAACCTACGAGCAGTACTTC. It encodes CASSSGTSGTYEQYF. The chain uses TRBV5-4 and TRBJ2-7; 11 nucleotides align to TRBD2. The CDR3 has 15 residues. CDR1 is SGHNT and CDR2 is YYREEE in the germline V gene (reference sequence). With V trimmed by 3 bases and J by 2 bases, 4 bases remained unmatched. Supplemented by reference TRBV5-4 and TRBJ2-7, the full variable domain reads ETGVTQSPTHLIKTRGQQVTLRCSSQSGHNTVSWYQQALGQGPQFIFQYYREEENGRGNFPPRFSGLQFPNYSSELNVNALELDDSALYLCASSSGTSGTYEQYFGPGTRLTVT.

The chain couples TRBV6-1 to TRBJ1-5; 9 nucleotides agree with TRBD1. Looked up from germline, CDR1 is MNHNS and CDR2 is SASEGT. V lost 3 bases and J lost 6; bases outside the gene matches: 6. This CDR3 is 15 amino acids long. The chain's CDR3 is CASSDLQGAGQPQHF. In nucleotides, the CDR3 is TGTGCCAGCAGTGATTTACAGGGGGCTGGTCAGCCCCAGCATTTT.

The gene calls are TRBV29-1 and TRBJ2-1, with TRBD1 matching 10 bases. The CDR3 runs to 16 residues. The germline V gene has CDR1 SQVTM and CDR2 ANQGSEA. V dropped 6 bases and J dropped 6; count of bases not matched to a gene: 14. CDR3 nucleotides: TGCAGCGTGCGGCGGGATTGGGACAGGGGACCCAATGAGCAGTTCTTC. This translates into CSVRRDWDRGPNEQFF.

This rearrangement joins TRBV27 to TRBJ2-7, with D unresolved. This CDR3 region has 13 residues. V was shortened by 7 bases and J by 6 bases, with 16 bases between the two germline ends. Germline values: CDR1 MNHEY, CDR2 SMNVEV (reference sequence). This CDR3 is CASTDLGSPEQYF. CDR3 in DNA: TGTGCCAGCACCGACCTAGGAAGTCCCGAGCAGTACTTC.

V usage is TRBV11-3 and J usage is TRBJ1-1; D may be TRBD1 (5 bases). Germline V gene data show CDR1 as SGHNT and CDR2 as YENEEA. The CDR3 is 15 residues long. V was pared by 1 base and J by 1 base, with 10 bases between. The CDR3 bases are TGTGCCAGCAGCTTAGTCGCCCAGGGGAACACTGAAGCTTTCTTT. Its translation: CASSLVAQGNTEAFF.

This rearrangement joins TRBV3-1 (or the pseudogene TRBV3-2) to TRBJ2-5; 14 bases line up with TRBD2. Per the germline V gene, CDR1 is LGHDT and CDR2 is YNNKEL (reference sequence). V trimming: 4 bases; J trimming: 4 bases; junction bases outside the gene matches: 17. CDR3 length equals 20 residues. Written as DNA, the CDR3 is TGTGCCAGCAGCCGTACGCGTTTTGGGACTAGCGGGGGCCGGGGAGAGACCCAGTACTTC. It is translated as CASSRTRFGTSGGRGETQYF.

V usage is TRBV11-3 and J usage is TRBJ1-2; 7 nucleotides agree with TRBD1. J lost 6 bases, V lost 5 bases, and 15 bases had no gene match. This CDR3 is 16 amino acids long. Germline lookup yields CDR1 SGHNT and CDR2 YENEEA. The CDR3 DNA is TGTGCCAGCAGCCAAGAGGGGCGACAGGGTAAAAATGGCTACACCTTC. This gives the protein CASSQEGRQGKNGYTF.

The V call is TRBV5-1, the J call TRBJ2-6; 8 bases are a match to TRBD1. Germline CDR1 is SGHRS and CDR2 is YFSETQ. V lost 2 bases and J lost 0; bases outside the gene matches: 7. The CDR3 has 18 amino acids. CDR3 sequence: CASSLDRGGSSGANVLTF. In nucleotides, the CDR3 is TGCGCCAGCAGCTTAGACAGGGGCGGAAGCTCTGGGGCCAACGTCCTGACTTTC.

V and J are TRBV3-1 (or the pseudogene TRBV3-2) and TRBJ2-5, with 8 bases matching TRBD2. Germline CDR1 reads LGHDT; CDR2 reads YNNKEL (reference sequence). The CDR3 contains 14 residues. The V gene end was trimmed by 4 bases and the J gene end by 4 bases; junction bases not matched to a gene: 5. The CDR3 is CASSLRTSRETQYF. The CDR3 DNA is TGTGCCAGCAGCCTTAGGACTAGCAGAGAGACCCAGTACTTC.

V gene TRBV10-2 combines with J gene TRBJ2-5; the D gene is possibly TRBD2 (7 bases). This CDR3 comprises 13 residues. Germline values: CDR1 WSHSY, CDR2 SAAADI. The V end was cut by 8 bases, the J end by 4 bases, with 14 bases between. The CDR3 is CASGGGLGETQYF. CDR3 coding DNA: TGCGCCAGCGGGGGGGGCCTTGGAGAGACCCAGTACTTC.